The T cell receptor (beta chain) described here comes from a study of beta chain features in type 1 diabetes. Study-level points and caveats: Whether HLA type influences TCRB rearrangement remained unresolved here. Patients and controls would be equally affected if PCR favored shorter templates. Over-representation of high TCR-expressing cells was a possible consequence of cDNA sequencing.

The sample holds a few counts of this clone. Its antigen remains unknown. Trimming left V 6 bases short and J 3 bases short, with 11 bases between. The CDR3 length is 13 residues. Germline assignment: CDR1 ENHRY and CDR2 SYGVKD. All of the sorted populations showed purity greater than 98%. Every bit of the isolated RNA underwent reverse transcription, so sequencing read expressed TCRB transcripts. The data were produced by immunoSEQ multiplex PCR, yet TCRdb's version contains in-frame clones alone and is incomplete. The table records more than 350,000 clones, about 10% of them present only once. The V call is TRBV10-3, the J call TRBJ1-2; possible D gene TRBD1, 5 bases. Source material: naive CD4+ T cells from blood. This TCR derives from a woman between 18 and 30 years old in good health. The DNA of the CDR3 is TGTGCCATCAGGCAACAGGTCTACTATGGCTACACCTTC. Its protein product is CAIRQQVYYGYTF.